Listed below are T cell receptor beta chains from one sample, sequenced in a study of blood T cells in healthy people across ages. TCRdb reprocessed the 5' RACE reads with MiXCR, giving one entry per CDR3 protein. The sample yields roughly 570,000 distinct CDR3 sequences, roughly 28% seen once. The sample taken for sequencing was blood. The origin of the receptors is a woman between 65 and 79 years old in good health. Both conserved end residues are part of each CDR3. Fields, in order: J gene, D gene, clone size, V gene, CDR3 protein, CDR3 DNA. The D gene is left open where the match is weak. For some rows the clone size is stated as once, few or many, or as a class when expanded; others skip it.

J: TRBJ2-7
D: NA
size: many
V: TRBV5-1
CDR3: CASSLVQGGEQYF
DNA: TGCGCCAGCAGCTTGGTACAGGGCGGCGAGCAGTACTTC

J: TRBJ2-1
D: TRBD1
size: NA
V: TRBV3-1
CDR3: CVSSQGQGNEQFF
DNA: TGTGTCAGCAGCCAAGGACAGGGGAATGAGCAGTTCTTC

J: TRBJ2-7
D: TRBD1
size: NA
V: TRBV6-2/TRBV6-3
CDR3: CASRDPGTGGYEQYF
DNA: TGTGCCAGCAGAGACCCCGGGACAGGAGGCTACGAGCAGTACTTC

J: TRBJ2-5
D: TRBD2
size: many
V: TRBV29-1
CDR3: CSVYGGGNIETQYF
DNA: TGCAGCGTTTACGGCGGGGGGAACATAGAGACCCAGTACTTC

J: TRBJ2-7
D: TRBD1
size: once
V: TRBV29-1
CDR3: CSVYRTGGHEQYF
DNA: TGCAGCGTTTATCGGACAGGGGGCCACGAGCAGTACTTC

J: TRBJ1-3
D: NA
size: few
V: TRBV7-2
CDR3: CASSVTGRGTIYF
DNA: TGTGCCAGCAGCGTGACAGGCCGGGGGACCATATATTTT

J: TRBJ1-6
D: NA
size: NA
V: TRBV12-3/TRBV12-4
CDR3: CASSFGGVTPLHF
DNA: TGTGCCAGCAGTTTCGGCGGAGTAACACCCCTCCACTTT

J: TRBJ2-1
D: TRBD2
size: few
V: TRBV12-3/TRBV12-4
CDR3: CASSSSGGLSNEQFF
DNA: TGTGCCAGCAGTTCCAGCGGGGGCCTTTCTAATGAGCAGTTCTTC

J: TRBJ1-4
D: NA
size: few
V: TRBV18
CDR3: CASSPGQTAPLFF
DNA: TGTGCCAGCTCACCAGGACAAACCGCCCCTCTGTTTTTT

J: TRBJ2-2
D: NA
size: many
V: TRBV27
CDR3: CASSLRGSNTGELFF
DNA: TGTGCCAGCAGTTTAAGAGGTTCGAACACCGGGGAGCTGTTTTTT

J: TRBJ2-2
D: NA
size: few
V: TRBV20-1
CDR3: CSASVGGGLHGELFF
DNA: TGCAGTGCTTCGGTAGGGGGGGGCCTTCACGGGGAGCTGTTTTTT

J: TRBJ1-6
D: NA
size: few
V: TRBV25-1
CDR3: CASSDPRVLSSPLHF
DNA: TGTGCCAGCAGTGATCCCAGGGTGTTAAGTTCACCCCTCCACTTT

J: TRBJ1-2
D: NA
size: NA
V: TRBV29-1
CDR3: CSAAGTTNNYGYTF
DNA: TGCAGCGCCGCCGGGACCACCAATAACTATGGCTACACCTTC

J: TRBJ2-1
D: TRBD2
size: few
V: TRBV4-3
CDR3: CASSPQREVGDEQFF
DNA: TGCGCCAGCAGCCCCCAGCGGGAGGTGGGGGATGAGCAGTTCTTC

J: TRBJ1-5
D: NA
size: NA
V: TRBV7-2
CDR3: CASSDLGQPQHF
DNA: TGTGCCAGCAGCGACTTGGGTCAGCCCCAGCATTTT

J: TRBJ1-6
D: NA
size: NA
V: TRBV27
CDR3: CASRAGGSYGSPLHF
DNA: TGTGCCAGCAGAGCGGGGGGGTCGTATGGTTCACCCCTCCACTTT

J: TRBJ1-1
D: TRBD1
size: few
V: TRBV6-5
CDR3: CASTRQGTAEAFF
DNA: TGTGCCAGCACCCGACAGGGCACTGCGGAGGCTTTCTTT

J: TRBJ2-5
D: NA
size: few
V: TRBV5-5
CDR3: CASSLGQLKRETQYF
DNA: TGTGCCAGCAGCTTGGGACAGCTAAAGAGAGAGACCCAGTACTTC

J: TRBJ1-1
D: NA
size: few
V: TRBV20-1
CDR3: CRGGPNTEAFF
DNA: TGCAGGGGGGGGCCGAACACTGAAGCTTTCTTT

J: TRBJ1-2
D: NA
size: few
V: TRBV12-3/TRBV12-4
CDR3: CASSLGPGSYGYTF
DNA: TGTGCCAGCAGTTTAGGTCCAGGGAGTTATGGCTACACCTTC

J: TRBJ2-5
D: NA
size: NA
V: TRBV2
CDR3: CASSRRGSGETQYF
DNA: TGTGCCAGCAGTAGGAGGGGGTCGGGGGAGACCCAGTACTTC

J: TRBJ1-2
D: NA
size: few
V: TRBV7-9
CDR3: CASSLGGKENGYTF
DNA: TGTGCCAGCAGCTTAGGGGGGAAGGAGAATGGCTACACCTTC

J: TRBJ1-3
D: NA
size: NA
V: TRBV29-1
CDR3: CSVDSRGGNTIYF
DNA: TGCAGCGTTGATTCAAGGGGTGGAAACACCATATATTTT

J: TRBJ2-3
D: TRBD2
size: once
V: TRBV20-1
CDR3: CSAKLSGARSTDTQYF
DNA: TGCAGTGCTAAACTTAGCGGGGCTAGAAGCACAGATACGCAGTATTTT

J: TRBJ2-1
D: NA
size: once
V: TRBV6-4
CDR3: CASSVNPGGVPNEQFF
DNA: TGTGCCAGCAGTGTAAACCCCGGGGGTGTTCCGAATGAGCAGTTCTTC

J: TRBJ1-2
D: NA
size: NA
V: TRBV2
CDR3: CASSQNREPYGYTF
DNA: TGTGCCAGCAGTCAGAACAGGGAGCCCTATGGCTACACCTTC

J: TRBJ2-3
D: NA
size: few
V: TRBV7-2
CDR3: CASSLLVGTDTQYF
DNA: TGTGCCAGCAGCTTACTGGTGGGCACAGATACGCAGTATTTT

J: TRBJ2-7
D: NA
size: NA
V: TRBV12-3/TRBV12-4
CDR3: CASSLLQLYEQYF
DNA: TGTGCCAGCAGTTTACTACAGCTCTACGAGCAGTACTTC

J: TRBJ2-5
D: NA
size: few
V: TRBV29-1
CDR3: CSVGLPEETQYF
DNA: TGCAGCGTAGGACTACCAGAAGAGACCCAGTACTTC